This entry describes one T cell receptor (beta chain). This sample is part of a study of blood T cell repertoires in COVID-19. The CDR3 extends over 13 amino acids. Germline V lookup: CDR1 LNHDA, CDR2 SQIVND (reference sequence). V was pared by 7 bases and J by 4 bases, with 13 bases between. The protocol was immunoSEQ multiplex PCR, while the TCRdb copy is restricted to in-frame clones and leaves out a portion. The sample holds around 250,000 clones, about 82% seen once. The clonotype originates from a woman aged 45-60 years who had recovered from COVID-19. The sequencing sample was made of PBMCs or T cells enriched from blood (not recorded which). The chain has TRBV19 and TRBJ1-1; possible D gene TRBD1, 5 bases. CDR3 nucleotide sequence: TGTGCCAGTAACTGGCGGGGGACCACTGAAGCTTTCTTT. Encoded protein: CASNWRGTTEAFF.